These T cell receptor beta chains were read from a single sample in a study of OX40 agonist ivuxolimab in advanced cancers. The protocol was immunoSEQ multiplex PCR, while the TCRdb copy is restricted to in-frame clones and leaves out a portion. Of 65,000 to 75,000 clones listed, more than 70% are singletons. This specimen consisted of CD4+ or CD8+ T cells sorted from blood, obtained in a trial of the OX40 agonist ivuxolimab. Every receptor here comes from an adult with an advanced solid tumor such as melanoma, head and neck, liver or kidney cancer. Both conserved end residues are part of each CDR3. D genes are given only for firm matches. Clone size, where shown, is once, few, many, or a class for clones that have expanded.

d_gene: -; v_gene: TRBV27; j_gene: TRBJ2-1; abundance: -; CDR3aa: CASSLVLATYNEQFF; CDR3nt: TGTGCCAGCAGTCTGGTCCTAGCGACCTACAATGAGCAGTTCTTC
d_gene: -; v_gene: TRBV7-8; j_gene: TRBJ1-1; abundance: once; CDR3aa: CASSLRWGDTEAFF; CDR3nt: TGTGCCAGCAGCCTAAGGTGGGGAGACACTGAAGCTTTCTTT
d_gene: TRBD2; v_gene: TRBV6-5; j_gene: TRBJ2-3; abundance: few; CDR3aa: CASSYVAGESTDTQYF; CDR3nt: TGTGCCAGCAGTTACGTAGCGGGGGAGAGCACAGATACGCAGTATTTT
d_gene: -; v_gene: TRBV19; j_gene: TRBJ1-2; abundance: -; CDR3aa: CASNIQGKANYGYTF; CDR3nt: TGTGCCAGTAACATCCAGGGGAAAGCTAACTATGGCTACACCTTC
d_gene: -; v_gene: TRBV11-2; j_gene: TRBJ1-5; abundance: -; CDR3aa: CASSSDFHQPQHF; CDR3nt: TGTGCCAGCAGCTCAGACTTCCATCAGCCCCAGCATTTT
d_gene: -; v_gene: TRBV20-1; j_gene: TRBJ2-3; abundance: -; CDR3aa: CSARDLSAQYF; CDR3nt: TGCAGTGCTAGAGATCTTTCAGCGCAGTATTTT
d_gene: -; v_gene: TRBV4-1; j_gene: TRBJ1-6; abundance: -; CDR3aa: CASSQMGSSYNSPLHF; CDR3nt: TGCGCCAGCAGCCAAATGGGAAGCTCCTATAATTCACCCCTCCACTTT
d_gene: TRBD1; v_gene: TRBV6-1; j_gene: TRBJ1-2; abundance: -; CDR3aa: CASSDRPGQGFNYGYTF; CDR3nt: TGTGCCAGCAGTGATCGGCCGGGACAGGGTTTTAACTATGGCTACACCTTC
d_gene: -; v_gene: TRBV20-1; j_gene: TRBJ2-1; abundance: -; CDR3aa: CSARDWTEQFF; CDR3nt: TGCAGTGCTAGAGATTGGACTGAGCAGTTCTTC
d_gene: TRBD1; v_gene: TRBV28; j_gene: TRBJ1-5; abundance: -; CDR3aa: CASIPGGGQPQHF; CDR3nt: TGTGCCAGCATCCCAGGGGGCGGCCAGCCCCAGCATTTT
d_gene: -; v_gene: TRBV28; j_gene: TRBJ1-2; abundance: -; CDR3aa: CASSPLRVPTGYTF; CDR3nt: TGTGCCAGCAGTCCCCTCAGGGTCCCCACAGGCTACACCTTC